This T cell receptor beta chain was identified during a study of blood T cell repertoires in COVID-19. TCRdb's copy holds only in-frame clones and misses some; the assay was immunoSEQ multiplex PCR. The sample comprises 150,000 or so clones, 84% of which are singletons, and 5.5% to 7.5% rests with the top ten. The V gene end was trimmed by 5 bases and the J gene end by 5 bases; junction bases not matched to a gene: 10. This CDR3 region has 16 residues. CDR1 and CDR2 (germline): LNHDA, SQIVND (reference sequence). This TCR derives from a woman aged 45-59 years who had been exposed to COVID-19. This chain uses TRBV19 with TRBJ1-5, with TRBD1 matching 9 bases. Sequences were obtained from PBMCs or T cells enriched from blood (not recorded which). The DNA of the CDR3 is TGTGCCAGTAGTTCGGGACAGGGAGGGGGCTATCAGCCCCAGCATTTT. Amino acids: CASSSGQGGGYQPQHF.